This T cell receptor (beta chain) was recorded in a study of T cell responses to AZD1222 COVID-19 vaccine. Study-level findings and limits: The peak T cell response came first, and repertoires were sampled only after it. Spike-specific TCR breadth and depth went up after people got two AZD1222 doses. White British donors predominated, females outnumbered males, and clonal diversity was possibly underestimated.

Germline loops: CDR1 MDHEN, CDR2 SYDVKM. Trimming removed 1 base from V and 7 bases from J; junction bases left unmatched: 18. The length of the CDR3 is 20 residues. To note about this clone: Its matching antigen is unknown.

Sequencing used immunoSEQ multiplex PCR; TCRdb keeps in-frame clones, though not all of them. The sample contains roughly 100,000 clones, roughly 90% of which appear only once. This chain uses TRBV28 with TRBJ2-1; 11 bases align to TRBD2. The material was peripheral blood, obtained on day 0 of AZD1222 vaccination. The receptor comes from an adult in good health. As DNA, the CDR3 is TGTGCCAGCAGTTTATATTCAGGGGGCGCAGGTAGCGGGAGGGGAAATGAGCAGTTCTTC. Protein product: CASSLYSGGAGSGRGNEQFF.